This entry lists 31 T cell receptor beta chains sequenced from one sample in a study of T cell responses to AZD1222 COVID-19 vaccine. Generated by immunoSEQ multiplex PCR, the TCRdb table keeps only in-frame clones and is missing some. The table has 150,000 to 200,000 clones, 90% to 95% seen once. This specimen was peripheral blood, taken on day 0 of AZD1222 vaccination. The receptors originated from an adult in good health.

V gene TRBV4-1 combines with J gene TRBJ2-2; perhaps D is TRBD1 or TRBD2 (5 bases each). V lost 4 bases and J 7 bases, leaving 13 bases between the germline ends. This CDR3 is 14 amino acids long. Germline values: CDR1 MGHRA, CDR2 YSYEKL. The CDR3, as DNA: TGCGCCAGCAGCCTTAACGGGGCGGGCGGGGAGCTGTTTTTT. Translated: CASSLNGAGGELFF.

V is TRBV7-2 and J is TRBJ1-2; D call uncertain. The CDR3 loop spans 16 amino acids. Germline assignment: CDR1 SGHTA and CDR2 FQGNSA. V gave up 4 bases and J gave up 0 bases, with 15 bases separating them. DNA for the CDR3: TGTGCCAGCAGCTCCACGCCGTTTATTTCTAACTATGGCTACACCTTC. This gives the protein CASSSTPFISNYGYTF.

The chain joins TRBV9 to TRBJ2-2, with a weak D call TRBD1 (5 bases). The V gene's germline CDR1 is SGDLS and CDR2 YYNGEE. CDR3 length: 12 amino acids. Trimming cost V 3 bases and J 7 bases, with 7 bases left between them. The DNA of the CDR3 is TGTGCCAGCAGCGGGGGCGGCGGGGAGCTGTTTTTT. This translates into CASSGGGGELFF.

The V call is TRBV6-5, the J call TRBJ1-3; the D gene is possibly TRBD1 (5 bases). Germline loops: CDR1 MNHEY, CDR2 SVGAGI. V lost 0 bases and J 0 bases, leaving 9 bases between the germline ends. This CDR3 contains 16 residues. The chain's CDR3 is CASSYSTEHSGNTIYF. DNA for the CDR3: TGTGCCAGCAGTTACTCGACAGAGCACTCTGGAAACACCATATATTTT.

The rearrangement links TRBV6-2 or TRBV6-3 to TRBJ2-7; D may match TRBD1 or TRBD2 (6 bases each). The ends were cut back, 2 bases at V and 1 base at J, with 12 bases in the middle. The CDR3 has 15 residues. Germline CDR1 reads MNHEY; CDR2 reads SVGEGT. The CDR3 protein is CASSYTGALSYEQYF. In DNA form, the CDR3 reads TGTGCCAGCAGTTACACGGGGGCCCTTTCCTACGAGCAGTACTTC.

The chain employs TRBV3-1 (or the pseudogene TRBV3-2) and TRBJ1-2; D gene unclear. The germline CDR1 and CDR2 sequences are LGHDT and YNNKEL (reference sequence). The CDR3 sequence is 11 residues long. V was clipped by 1 base and J by 7 bases, with 4 bases between them. The CDR3 bases are TGTGCCAGCAGCCAAGGGGCTGGCTACACCTTC. This translates into CASSQGAGYTF.

The V gene is TRBV4-1, the J gene TRBJ2-3, with 8 bases fitting TRBD2. CDR1 and CDR2 (germline): MGHRA, YSYEKL. V gave up 1 base and J gave up 3 bases; unmatched junction bases: 15. The CDR3 runs 19 residues. CDR3 protein: CASSQVRSRTGGRTDTQYF. The CDR3 coding sequence is TGCGCCAGCAGCCAAGTGAGAAGTCGGACGGGGGGGCGGACAGATACGCAGTATTTT.

V usage is TRBV19 and J usage is TRBJ1-5, with D possibly TRBD1 on 5 matching bases. CDR1 and CDR2 from the germline V gene are LNHDA and SQIVND (reference sequence). Deletions cut 5 bases from V and 1 base from J, with 6 bases between. This CDR3 has 13 residues. The CDR3 coding sequence is TGTGCCAGTAGTCAGGGAAGCAATCAGCCCCAGCATTTT. As protein: CASSQGSNQPQHF.

This clone occurred many times. J is TRBJ1-6 and V is TRBV6-5, with 7 bases fitting TRBD1. V lost 6 bases, J lost 7 bases, and 9 bases stayed unmatched. Germline CDR1 is MNHEY and CDR2 is SVGAGI. The CDR3 has 15 residues. The CDR3 coding sequence is TGTGCCAGCAGCCGCGGGGAGGGGGCAAATTCACCCCTCCACTTT. As protein: CASSRGEGANSPLHF.

V and J are TRBV2 and TRBJ2-7, with D unresolved. Germline V lookup: CDR1 SNHLY, CDR2 FYNNEI. V lost 6 bases, J lost 9 bases, and 12 bases lay in between. The CDR3 length is 11 residues. The CDR3 DNA follows: TGTGCCAGCAGCGGGCCATGGGGGCAGTACTTC. Encoded protein: CASSGPWGQYF.

The chain couples TRBV19 to TRBJ2-3; 8 bases fit TRBD1. This CDR3 comprises 13 residues. Germline CDR1 and CDR2: LNHDA and SQIVND (reference sequence). J was trimmed by 4 bases and V by 5 bases; bases with no gene match: 2. The chain's CDR3 is CASSPRGPDTQYF. CDR3 bases: TGTGCCAGTAGTCCCAGGGGGCCAGATACGCAGTATTTT.

The chain couples TRBV15 to TRBJ1-1, with D perhaps TRBD1 (6 bases). V lost 2 bases and J lost 11, with 24 bases in between. This CDR3 is built from 16 residues. Germline V lookup: CDR1 LNHNV, CDR2 YYDKDF (reference sequence). The CDR3 nucleotides are TGTGCCACCAGCAGACCCCGTGGACAGACGGACCCTCTGGCTTTCTTT. As protein: CATSRPRGQTDPLAFF. The whole variable domain, filled in from reference TRBV15 and TRBJ1-1, reads DAMVIQNPRYQVTQFGKPVTLSCSQTLNHNVMYWYQQKSSQAPKLLFHYYDKDFNNEADTPDNFQSRRPNTSFCFLDIRSPGLGDTAMYLCATSRPRGQTDPLAFFGQGTRLTVV.

This clone occurred once. This sequence joins TRBV6-6 and TRBJ2-7, with D possibly being TRBD1 or TRBD2 (5 bases each). Germline assignment: CDR1 MNHNY and CDR2 SVGAGI (reference sequence). V was cut by 5 bases and J by 0 bases, with 14 bases left in between. CDR3 length: 15 residues. CDR3 sequence reads: CASSGVRGDSYEQYF. DNA for the CDR3: TGTGCCAGCAGTGGAGTGAGGGGAGACTCCTACGAGCAGTACTTC.

This clone was picked up one time. The gene calls are TRBV28 and TRBJ1-1, with a weak D call TRBD1 (6 bases). The germline CDR1 and CDR2 sequences are MDHEN and SYDVKM. CDR3 size: 16 residues. V was cut by 7 bases and J by 2 bases, with 20 bases left in between. CDR3 bases: TGTGCCAGCACCGCAGGGGCCCTTATACGAAACACTGAAGCTTTCTTT. Translated, it gives CASTAGALIRNTEAFF.

This sequence joins TRBV6-2 or TRBV6-3 and TRBJ1-6; D remains unclear. The CDR3 is 17 residues long. The ends were cut back, 5 bases at V and 0 bases at J, with 14 bases in the middle. CDR1 is MNHEY, CDR2 SVGEGT, per germline. The CDR3 here is CASSLRAASSYNSPLHF. CDR3 coding DNA: TGTGCCAGCAGTCTTAGGGCCGCAAGCTCCTATAATTCACCCCTCCACTTT.

The chain joins TRBV19 to TRBJ2-7; D possibly corresponds to TRBD1 (6 bases). V lost 6 bases to trimming and J lost 2 bases, with 17 bases between them. Germline V gene lookup returns CDR1 LNHDA and CDR2 SQIVND (reference sequence). The CDR3 runs to 15 residues. CDR3 residues: CASSPFDRSPYEQYF. The CDR3 DNA reads as TGTGCCAGTAGCCCCTTCGACAGGTCGCCCTACGAGCAGTACTTC.

The J gene is TRBJ2-1, the V gene TRBV28; unclear D gene. Per the germline V gene, CDR1 is MDHEN and CDR2 is SYDVKM. The CDR3 extends over 11 amino acids. The ends were cut back, 5 bases at V and 9 bases at J, with 8 bases in the middle. DNA of the CDR3: TGTGCCAGCAGTGCCGGCAGTGAGCAGTTCTTC. Its protein is CASSAGSEQFF.

This clone was recorded only once. The gene calls are TRBV20-1 and TRBJ1-4; possibly TRBD1 for D (6 bases). The V end lost 3 bases, the J end lost 7 bases, and 15 bases lay between the germline ends. The CDR3 has 14 amino acids. CDR1 and CDR2 (germline): DFQATT, SNEGSKA (reference sequence). The CDR3 reads CSASEGTIREKLFF. The CDR3, as DNA: TGCAGTGCTAGTGAGGGGACAATACGTGAAAAACTGTTTTTT.

The rearrangement links TRBV4-3 to TRBJ2-1; D might be TRBD2 (5 bases). V dropped 3 bases and J dropped 7 bases, with 13 bases sitting between them. Per the germline V gene, CDR1 is LGHNA and CDR2 is YSLEER. The CDR3 extends over 14 amino acids. CDR3 loop: CASSQERLANEQFF. The CDR3 DNA is TGCGCCAGCAGCCAGGAGCGCCTAGCTAATGAGCAGTTCTTC.

The J gene is TRBJ1-4, the V gene TRBV10-3, with D possibly TRBD1 on 6 matching bases. CDR1 is ENHRY, CDR2 SYGVKD, per germline. The CDR3 is 14 residues long. V dropped 10 bases and J dropped 5 bases, with 17 bases sitting between them. This CDR3 reads CATSLRGENEKLFF. CDR3 sequence (DNA): TGTGCCACAAGTCTCAGGGGTGAGAATGAAAAACTGTTTTTT.

CDR3 nucleotide sequence: TGTGCCACCAGCAGAGATCCGGGCCTTCCCTACGATGGCTACACCTTC. Translation: CATSRDPGLPYDGYTF. The rearrangement links TRBV15 to TRBJ1-2; D is uncertain. CDR3 length: 16 amino acids. Trimming shortened V by 0 bases and J by 6 bases, and 17 bases separated the two germline ends. From germline, CDR1 is LNHNV and CDR2 YYDKDF (reference sequence).

Details on this clone: The junction differs from germline at one of its ends, possibly a read error. This chain links TRBV7-9 with TRBJ1-5; D not certain. The CDR3 totals 14 residues. Germline V gives CDR1 SEHNR, CDR2 FQNEAQ (reference sequence). CDR3 coding DNA: TGTGCCAGCAGTTTAGGTTCCACTTTTGAGCCCCAGCATTTT. Residues: CASSLGSTFEPQHF.

This chain's CDR3 is CASSQFTGGSTGELFF. For the CDR3, the DNA is TGTGCCAGCAGCCAGTTCACGGGGGGTTCCACCGGGGAGCTGTTTTTT. V usage is TRBV3-1 (or the pseudogene TRBV3-2) and J usage is TRBJ2-2; 7 nucleotides align to TRBD2. V lost 3 bases and J lost 4; bases outside the gene matches: 8. Germline values: CDR1 LGHDT, CDR2 YNNKEL (reference sequence). This CDR3 has 16 amino acids.

This chain uses TRBV7-6 with TRBJ1-1, with 7 positions matching TRBD1. The CDR3 sequence is 18 residues long. The junction had 13 bases not matched to a gene; V was cut back by 2 bases and J by 1 base. Looked up from germline, CDR1 is SGHVS and CDR2 is FNYEAQ. The CDR3 coding sequence is TGTGCCAGCAGCTTAAGGTTACGGGACAGACCCAGGAACACTGAAGCTTTCTTT. Translation gives CASSLRLRDRPRNTEAFF.

The chain combines TRBV19 with TRBJ2-1; 10 bases are a match to TRBD2. V dropped 5 bases and J dropped 8; count of bases not matched to a gene: 9. Germline lookup yields CDR1 LNHDA and CDR2 SQIVND (reference sequence). The CDR3 has 15 residues. CDR3 amino acids: CASSPLAGGDDEQFF. CDR3 in DNA: TGTGCCAGTAGTCCCTTAGCGGGGGGTGACGATGAGCAGTTCTTC.

The V call is TRBV27, the J call TRBJ1-6; no firm D call. Germline CDR1 and CDR2: MNHEY and SMNVEV (reference sequence). The CDR3 length is 14 residues. V lost 8 bases and J lost 0, with 8 bases in between. The CDR3 DNA follows: TGTGCCAGCGGGGAGTCCTCCTATAATTCACCCCTCCACTTT. Translating gives CASGESSYNSPLHF.

V usage is TRBV6-5 and J usage is TRBJ2-7; D possibly corresponds to TRBD2 (6 bases). The germline V gene encodes CDR1 MNHEY and CDR2 SVGAGI. V was trimmed by 8 bases and J by 2 bases, leaving 7 bases between them. There are 11 residues in the CDR3. The CDR3 here is CASRGTYEQYF. The CDR3 nucleotides read TGTGCCAGCCGGGGGACCTACGAGCAGTACTTC.

The chain joins TRBV6-4 to TRBJ1-1; D uncertain. V was cut by 6 bases and J by 1 base, with 9 bases left in between. The germline gives CDR1 MRHNA, CDR2 SNTAGT. The CDR3 runs to 13 residues. CDR3 loop: CASRKKENTEAFF. CDR3 sequence (DNA): TGTGCCAGCAGAAAAAAAGAGAACACTGAAGCTTTCTTT.

V gene TRBV12-3 or TRBV12-4 combines with J gene TRBJ2-5; D is unresolved. This CDR3 comprises 13 residues. V dropped 1 base and J dropped 9 bases, with 12 bases sitting between them. The CDR3 is CASSLGTRKSQYF. Written as DNA, the CDR3 is TGTGCCAGCAGTTTAGGTACCCGGAAGTCCCAGTACTTC.

This rearrangement joins TRBV7-2 to TRBJ2-5; 8 positions match TRBD1. This CDR3 spans 15 amino acids. Trimming at V came to 3 bases and at J to 5 bases, leaving 8 bases not matched to a gene. The germline gives CDR1 SGHTA, CDR2 FQGNSA. DNA of the CDR3: TGTGCCAGCAGCTTCGCGGCAGGGGGCGGGGAGACCCAGTACTTC. Translating it yields CASSFAAGGGETQYF.

The chain combines TRBV12-3 or TRBV12-4 with TRBJ1-2; D remains ambiguous. The germline V and J ends were trimmed by 7 bases and 8 bases, with 11 bases remaining between them. There are 11 residues in the CDR3. CDR3 sequence reads: CASTPLEGYTF. The CDR3 DNA reads as TGTGCCAGCACTCCATTGGAAGGCTACACCTTC.